These 30 T cell receptor beta chains share one sample of origin, sequenced in a study of persistence of HIV-infected CD4 T cells. The immunoSEQ assay was version 4, run in survey mode. Some clones are missing from TCRdb's copy, which holds only in-frame ones; the method was immunoSEQ multiplex PCR. Found here are around 20,000 clones, roughly 74% of them singletons; the top ten hold 6.8%. Antigens of these TCRs are unknown. The stimulus was lysate of CMV-infected fibroblasts, around 11 ug/mL. Sorting selected CD4+ T cells upregulating both CD40 ligand and CD69. This specimen consisted of CD4+ T cells sorted from PBMCs after roughly 18-hour stimulation, obtained from a patient who received antiretroviral therapy. The receptors originated from an adult man with HIV who was CMV-seropositive.

This sequence joins TRBV5-1 and TRBJ1-4, with 7 bases identical to TRBD1. Trimming cost V 2 bases and J 7 bases; bases outside gene matches: 8. The CDR3 extends over 15 amino acids. Germline CDR1 SGHRS, CDR2 YFSETQ. The CDR3 nucleotides read TGCGCCAGCAGCTTCGCAGGGGGTAATGGTGAAAAACTGTTTTTT. It yields the protein CASSFAGGNGEKLFF.

The genes are TRBV10-1 and TRBJ2-2, with 8 bases identical to TRBD1. The CDR3 runs 15 residues. V lost 0 bases to trimming and J lost 6 bases; unmatched junction nucleotides: 3. In germline, CDR1 is WNHNN, CDR2 SYGVQD (reference sequence). CDR3 in amino acids: CASSESGRGPGELFF. Here the CDR3 DNA reads TGCGCCAGCAGTGAGTCGGGCAGGGGGCCCGGGGAGCTGTTTTTT.

J is TRBJ1-5 and V is TRBV6-7; D perhaps matches TRBD1 (5 bases). TRBV6-7 is recorded as an ORF, its role being uncertain. The CDR3 sequence is 19 residues long. V lost 4 bases to trimming and J lost 0 bases, with 22 bases between them. This chain's CDR3 is CASSFPGPTYTYSNQPQHF. In nucleotides, the CDR3 is TGTGCCAGCAGTTTTCCGGGACCGACATATACCTATAGCAATCAGCCCCAGCATTTT.

V and J are TRBV28 and TRBJ1-6; D gene unclear. The V end was cut by 3 bases, the J end by 10 bases, with 10 bases between. The CDR3 length is 13 residues. From germline, CDR1 is MDHEN and CDR2 SYDVKM. The CDR3 region has the DNA TGTGCCAGCAGTTTCAGGCCGGGGTCACCCCTCCACTTT. Translation gives CASSFRPGSPLHF.

The rearrangement joins TRBV4-2 to TRBJ1-4; D is undetermined. This CDR3 spans 15 amino acids. Germline V gene sequence: CDR1 LGHNA, CDR2 YNFKEQ. The V gene lost 2 bases and the J gene lost 0 bases, with 7 bases spanning the gap. The DNA for the CDR3 is TGTGCCAGCAGCCAACCGGATGCAACTAATGAAAAACTGTTTTTT. Encoded protein: CASSQPDATNEKLFF.

This chain connects TRBV24-1 to TRBJ1-5; 7 positions agree with TRBD1. Trimming cost V 4 bases and J 0 bases; bases outside gene matches: 5. There are 16 residues in the CDR3. Germline CDR1 and CDR2: KGHDR and SFDVKD. The CDR3, as DNA: TGTGCCACCAGTGACGGGACAGTCCGTAGCAATCAGCCCCAGCATTTT. Translating it yields CATSDGTVRSNQPQHF.

The chain combines TRBV24-1 with TRBJ2-1, with D tentatively TRBD2 (6 bases). Germline CDR1 and CDR2: KGHDR and SFDVKD. Trimming took off 5 bases at V and 9 bases at J, with 10 bases between the two ends. CDR3 length: 12 residues. CDR3 DNA sequence: TGTGCCACCAGTGGGGGGGTAGGTGAGCAGTTCTTC. This encodes CATSGGVGEQFF.

The rearrangement links TRBV7-9 to TRBJ2-5; 9 bases line up with TRBD1. CDR1 and CDR2 from the germline V gene are SEHNR and FQNEAQ (reference sequence). The trim removed 3 bases at V and 6 bases at J, leaving 8 bases unmatched. This CDR3 is 15 amino acids long. The CDR3 coding sequence is TGTGCCAGCAGCTTCGGGGACAGGGACGGAAAGACCCAGTACTTC. This sequence encodes CASSFGDRDGKTQYF.

The chain joins TRBV7-8 to TRBJ2-3, with 7 positions matching TRBD2. Germline CDR1 and CDR2: SGHVS and FQNEAQ. V shed 5 bases and J 7 bases; nucleotides not matched to a gene: 9. The CDR3 has 14 residues. The CDR3 nucleotides read TGTGCCAGCAGCCTCGGGACTATGGAATATACGCAGTATTTT. The encoded protein is CASSLGTMEYTQYF.

In DNA, the CDR3 is TGTGCCAGCAGTTTAATTTCGAGGTCCCGGCGGCAGGTTCAAGAGACCCAGTACTTC. Amino acid sequence: CASSLISRSRRQVQETQYF. The V call is TRBV28, the J call TRBJ2-5; D gene unclear. The germline V gene has CDR1 MDHEN and CDR2 SYDVKM. The CDR3 extends over 19 amino acids. V was clipped by 2 bases and J by 2 bases, with 24 bases between them.

DNA for the CDR3: TGTGCCAGCACCCTACCGGGGGGAGGGGATACGCAGTATTTT. Residues: CASTLPGGGDTQYF. The V and J genes are TRBV5-4 and TRBJ2-3; 7 nucleotides line up with TRBD2. This CDR3 comprises 14 residues. Per the germline V gene, CDR1 is SGHNT and CDR2 is YYREEE (reference sequence). V gave up 6 bases and J gave up 6 bases; unmatched junction bases: 10.

V is TRBV5-6 and J is TRBJ2-2; D may be TRBD1 (5 bases). The CDR3 length is 15 residues. Germline V CDR1 and CDR2: SGHDT, YYEEEE. V was trimmed by 4 bases and J by 7 bases, leaving 17 bases between them. This CDR3 reads CASSPPVAGIGELFF. The CDR3 DNA reads TGTGCCAGCAGCCCCCCGGTGGCAGGGATCGGGGAGCTGTTTTTT.

The rearrangement links TRBV5-4 to TRBJ1-2; TRBD1 agrees at 7 bases. The germline CDR1 and CDR2 sequences are SGHNT and YYREEE (reference sequence). Trimming at V came to 6 bases and at J to 1 base, leaving 9 bases not matched to a gene. The length of the CDR3 is 15 residues. CDR3 protein: CASNIGTDVNYGYTF. The DNA of the CDR3 is TGTGCCAGCAATATTGGGACAGATGTTAACTATGGCTACACCTTC.

Details on this clone: Its ends do not fully match the called genes, so a read error is possible. This chain uses TRBV2 with TRBJ1-3; D is unresolved. CDR1 is SNHLY, CDR2 FYNNEI, per germline. CDR3 length: 15 amino acids. CDR3 amino acids: CASSQAPLSGNTIYF. The DNA for the CDR3 is TGTGCCAGCAGTCAAGCGCCTCTATCTGGAAACACCATATATTTT.

This chain joins TRBV9 and TRBJ1-3; weak D call: TRBD1 (5 bases). CDR3 length: 15 amino acids. Germline V gene sequence: CDR1 SGDLS, CDR2 YYNGEE. Trimming took off 0 bases at V and 7 bases at J, with 14 bases between the two ends. CDR3 sequence: CASSVAPGRANTIYF. As DNA, the CDR3 is TGTGCCAGCAGCGTAGCGCCAGGGAGGGCCAACACCATATATTTT.

This clone was observed a handful of times. The genes are TRBV5-5 and TRBJ1-3, with TRBD1 identical over 7 bases. The CDR3 covers 14 residues. Unmatched junction bases numbered 4, after V lost 5 bases and J lost 2 bases. The germline V gene has CDR1 SGHKS and CDR2 YYEKEE (reference sequence). CDR3 in DNA: TGTGCCAGCAGAGACAGGGACCCTGGAAACACCATATATTTT. It codes for CASRDRDPGNTIYF.

The CDR3 DNA reads TGTGCCAGCAGCCGGACAGGGCTTAGCACAGATACGCAGTATTTT. Protein product: CASSRTGLSTDTQYF. The chain recombines TRBV7-6 with TRBJ2-3; 8 bases fit TRBD1. J lost 0 bases, V lost 5 bases, and 4 bases had no gene match. The germline gives CDR1 SGHVS, CDR2 FNYEAQ. The CDR3 sequence is 15 residues long.

This clone was seen only once. The rearrangement joins TRBV3-1 (or the pseudogene TRBV3-2) to TRBJ2-7, with D perhaps matching TRBD1 (6 bases). From germline, CDR1 is LGHDT and CDR2 YNNKEL (reference sequence). The CDR3 has 14 residues. The V gene lost 3 bases and the J gene lost 2 bases, with 11 bases spanning the gap. In DNA form, the CDR3 reads TGTGCCAGCAGCCATACCGGGACACCCTACGAGCAGTACTTC. The encoded protein is CASSHTGTPYEQYF.

This chain connects TRBV5-1 to TRBJ2-7, with 7 nucleotides matching TRBD1. The V gene end was trimmed by 3 bases and the J gene end by 1 base; junction bases not matched to a gene: 7. Germline V gives CDR1 SGHRS, CDR2 YFSETQ. The length of the CDR3 is 15 residues. The CDR3 bases are TGCGCCAGCAGCTCGAACAGGGGCCCTTCCTACGAGCAGTACTTC. It encodes CASSSNRGPSYEQYF.

This clone was recorded only once. The genes are TRBV5-7 and TRBJ1-2; 9 bases are a match to TRBD1. TRBV5-7 is known as an ORF, though its function is uncertain. Germline trimming cut 4 bases from V and 0 bases from J; bases unmatched to any gene: 10. This CDR3 spans 17 amino acids. The CDR3 DNA reads TGTGCCAGCAGCATCCCCCGGGACAGGGCGGCTAACTATGGCTACACCTTC. As protein: CASSIPRDRAANYGYTF.

The CDR3 reads CASSKGQGGYGYTF. CDR3 DNA: TGTGCCAGCAGCAAGGGACAGGGAGGATATGGCTACACCTTC. The chain carries TRBV21-1 and TRBJ1-2; the tabulated D call, TRBD1, remains unverified against the DNA. TRBV21-1 is an annotated pseudogene. CDR3 length: 14 residues.

The chain links TRBV6-1 to TRBJ2-1, with D possibly called TRBD1 or TRBD2 (6 bases each). V was shortened by 1 base and J by 3 bases, with 10 bases between the two germline ends. The CDR3 is made up of 15 amino acids. The V gene's germline CDR1 is MNHNS and CDR2 SASEGT. CDR3 region: CASSEGGAIYNEQFF. CDR3 nucleotides: TGTGCCAGCAGTGAAGGGGGGGCCATCTACAATGAGCAGTTCTTC.

The chain combines TRBV4-1 with TRBJ1-5; the D gene is possibly TRBD1 (6 bases). V lost 0 bases and J lost 4, with 10 bases in between. From germline, CDR1 is MGHRA and CDR2 YSYEKL. The CDR3 spans 15 residues. CDR3 protein: CASSQETDRNQPQHF. The CDR3 DNA is TGCGCCAGCAGCCAAGAAACCGACAGGAATCAGCCCCAGCATTTT.

The chain is built from TRBV5-4 and TRBJ2-3; TRBD1 matches 11 bases. Per the germline V gene, CDR1 is SGHNT and CDR2 is YYREEE (reference sequence). The CDR3 runs to 14 residues. V lost 4 bases and J lost 3; bases outside the gene matches: 1. CDR3 residues: CASSRDRGTDTQYF. The CDR3 coding sequence is TGTGCCAGCAGCCGGGACAGGGGGACAGATACGCAGTATTTT.

The genes are TRBV19 and TRBJ2-3; TRBD2 matches 12 bases. The V gene end was trimmed by 6 bases and the J gene end by 8 bases; junction bases not matched to a gene: 6. CDR1 is LNHDA and CDR2 is SQIVND in the germline V gene (reference sequence). There are 14 residues in the CDR3. CDR3 in amino acids: CASRPSGGARTQYF. The CDR3 DNA follows: TGTGCCAGTAGACCTAGCGGGGGGGCCCGTACGCAGTATTTT.

This chain connects TRBV21-1 to TRBJ1-5. TRBV21-1 is marked as a pseudogene. The CDR3 length is 15 residues. For the CDR3, the DNA is TGTGCCAGCAGCAAAGGAATTAAGAGCAATCAGCCCCAGCATTTT. This gives the protein CASSKGIKSNQPQHF.

The rearrangement joins TRBV28 to TRBJ1-1, with D perhaps matching TRBD1 (6 bases). V shed 2 bases and J shed 6 bases, with 22 bases lying between them. CDR3 length: 17 residues. CDR1 is MDHEN, CDR2 SYDVKM, per germline. This chain's CDR3 is CASSLGLGGGRPPEAFF. CDR3 sequence (DNA): TGTGCCAGCAGTTTAGGGCTCGGAGGGGGACGGCCCCCTGAAGCTTTCTTT.

This clone was counted a single time. The chain uses TRBV6-5 and TRBJ2-7, with 7 bases matching TRBD1. After removal of 4 bases from V and 1 base from J, the junction contained 4 bases not matched to a gene. Germline values: CDR1 MNHEY, CDR2 SVGAGI. The length of the CDR3 is 14 residues. Here the CDR3 reads CASSSRTGSYEQYF. CDR3 DNA sequence: TGTGCCAGCAGTTCCAGGACAGGTTCCTACGAGCAGTACTTC.

The rearrangement joins TRBV24-1 to TRBJ2-1, with TRBD2 matching 14 bases. Per the germline V gene, CDR1 is KGHDR and CDR2 is SFDVKD. This CDR3 comprises 16 residues. J was trimmed by 8 bases and V by 5 bases; bases with no gene match: 7. The CDR3 loop reads CATSVRLTSGGDEQFF. The CDR3 DNA is TGTGCCACCAGTGTTCGTTTGACTAGCGGGGGGGATGAGCAGTTCTTC.

This chain uses TRBV20-1 with TRBJ1-2; 9 bases match TRBD1. The CDR3 length is 18 residues. Germline V lookup: CDR1 DFQATT, CDR2 SNEGSKA (reference sequence). The junction had 19 bases not matched to a gene; V was cut back by 6 bases and J by 2 bases. Written as DNA, the CDR3 is TGCAGTGCAAGTTTGCTATTTCCGGGACAGGGAGCCAACTATGGCTACACCTTC. Its translation is CSASLLFPGQGANYGYTF.